This T cell receptor (beta chain) was sequenced during a study of blood T cell repertoires in COVID-19 (dated by TCRdb to about 2020). Some background on the complete study: Samples covering the acute and convalescent phases of COVID-19 were provided by collaborators in the United States, Italy and Spain. The prospective study material was composed of cDNA or gDNA derived from T cells, B-cell-depleted T cells, or PBMCs. The dataset comprised deeply sampled blood TCRbeta repertoires from subjects exposed to, actively infected with, or recovered from COVID-19. The repertoires were made available in a free public database intended to serve as a resource for research on the immune response to SARS-CoV-2. Samples were obtained from the ongoing ImmuneRACE study (first 160 participants) and from about 1,300 subjects provided by 6 global collaborators. The sample metadata nearly always contained a de-identified subject ID, COVID-19 status, age in years and sex. Where available, HLA class I and class II types were obtained from metadata supplied by the sample provider rather than from assay-based typing. On the study overall, not on this receptor specifically: The quantity of clinical and demographic metadata differed by source and by participant and was supplied without curation.

CDR1 and CDR2, per the germline V gene (reference sequence), are PRHDT and FYEKMQ. The CDR3 contains 14 residues, cysteine and phenylalanine counted. The entry retains the CDR3 DNA only, 42 bases that are in frame from base 1. Between the V and J ends, shortened by 4 bases and 6 bases respectively, the junction contains 13 bases. Each collaborating institution followed its own protocols to collect whole blood in K2EDTA tubes. For TCRbeta analysis, collaborators shipped samples as frozen whole blood, isolated PBMCs, or DNA extracted from either of those sample types. TCRbeta CDR3 regions were amplified from genomic DNA by means of the immunoSEQ Assay, a bias-controlled multiplex PCR. On the authors' methods: The number of nucleated cells in each sample was estimated from the amplification of reference gene primers within the assay. Sequence reads were collapsed and filtered to measure the absolute abundance of every unique TCRbeta CDR3 rearrangement. For each sample, productive Simpson clonality was calculated by taking the square root of Simpson's diversity index across productive rearrangements. TCRdb carries this immuneACCESS record with in-frame sequences only. Its versions omit some clonotypes, under half of them owing to an unresolved V gene in the studies checked, with the rest unexplained. V and J calls and clone size follow that table, whereas D and trimming were derived from the DNA. This sample is represented by over 200,000 clones; over 80% of them were singletons. The top ten clones comprise just over 2.5% of the sample.

This clone was seen a handful of times. What this receptor recognizes is not known. One base away there is no much larger clone; base qualities are not given. Specimen: peripheral blood. The chain is assembled from TRBV13 and TRBJ2-4; TRBD1 is a possible D gene, resting on 6 matching bases. The TCR sequence derives from a woman between 65 and 79 years old with active or convalescent COVID-19. The CDR3 has the sequence CASSSRRGGNIQYF. The sequenced DNA: TGTGCCAGCAGCTCCCGGCGAGGGGGAAACATTCAGTACTTC.